Listed below are T cell receptor beta chains from one sample, sequenced in a study of shared clonotypes between healthy human individuals. Libraries were prepared by immunoSEQ multiplex PCR; TCRdb keeps only in-frame clonotypes and omits some of them. This table has about 590,000 clones, nearly 97% appearing once. The sample comprised naive CD8+ T cells sorted from blood. These receptors were taken from a woman aged 25 to 39 in good health. Both conserved end residues are part of each CDR3. A D gene is named only where the DNA matches it firmly. Clone size is not always given. Where it is, it says once, few, many or a class for expanded clones.

cdr3_nt	cdr3_aa	v_call	d_call	clone_size	j_call
TGTGCCAGCAGTTCAGTACAGGACCCCTCCTACGAGCAGTACTTC	CASSSVQDPSYEQYF	TRBV28	NA	NA	TRBJ2-7
TGTGCCTGGAGTTTGGGCAGGGAGCATGGCTACACCTTC	CAWSLGREHGYTF	TRBV30	NA	once	TRBJ1-2
TGTGCCAGCAGCCCAAAGGGCTACGAGCAGTACTTC	CASSPKGYEQYF	TRBV28	NA	NA	TRBJ2-7
TGTGCCAGCAGGTTCTGGGGGGCCCCCCTGAACACTGAAGCTTTCTTT	CASRFWGAPLNTEAFF	TRBV5-6	NA	NA	TRBJ1-1
TGTGCCAGCAGCTTAGCTAAAGGGGGGGCTCCGGACACTGAAGCTTTCTTT	CASSLAKGGAPDTEAFF	TRBV7-9	NA	NA	TRBJ1-1
TGTGCCAGCAGTTTGCACAGGGTCCGGTATGGCTACACCTTC	CASSLHRVRYGYTF	TRBV28	NA	NA	TRBJ1-2
TGTGCCAGCAGCTTATTCGGCGGGAGTGTTCTAGATGAGCAGTTCTTC	CASSLFGGSVLDEQFF	TRBV7-6	TRBD2	NA	TRBJ2-1
TGTGCCAGCAGCTTAGCGTCCGGTCAGCCCCAGCATTTT	CASSLASGQPQHF	TRBV7-6	NA	NA	TRBJ1-5
TGTGCCAGCAGCTCCGACAGGGGCTCTGGAAACACCATATATTTT	CASSSDRGSGNTIYF	TRBV13	TRBD1	NA	TRBJ1-3
TGTGCCAGCTCACTCACCTGGGAGCAGTTCTTC	CASSLTWEQFF	TRBV18	NA	once	TRBJ2-1
TGCGCCAGCAGCTTCATAACCCCATTGAACACTGAAGCTTTCTTT	CASSFITPLNTEAFF	TRBV5-1	NA	NA	TRBJ1-1
TGTGCCAGTAATTGGGGGGAAGGCGTCTCTGGCTACACCTTC	CASNWGEGVSGYTF	TRBV19	NA	NA	TRBJ1-2
TGCGCCAGCAGTGATTCAGAAGATACGCAGTATTTT	CASSDSEDTQYF	TRBV10-2	NA	NA	TRBJ2-3
TGTGCCAGCAGCCAAGAGGAAAGGGGATTGTACGAGCAGTACTTC	CASSQEERGLYEQYF	TRBV4-2	NA	once	TRBJ2-7
TGTGCCAGCAGTTTAATTGGGACAGGGGAAAGAGGGGCCAACGTCCTGACTTTC	CASSLIGTGERGANVLTF	TRBV27	TRBD1	NA	TRBJ2-6
TGTGCCACCAGCCTGGACTCCCTACTTTACAATGAGCAGTTCTTC	CATSLDSLLYNEQFF	TRBV27	NA	NA	TRBJ2-1
TGCGCCAGCAGCTTGACAGGGTTGAGTCAGCCCCAGCATTTT	CASSLTGLSQPQHF	TRBV5-1	NA	NA	TRBJ1-5
TGCGCCAGCAGTGAAGGAGGGTTCACTGAAGCTTTCTTT	CASSEGGFTEAFF	TRBV10-2	NA	NA	TRBJ1-1
TGTGCCAGCAAGGGCGACAGCATTCATCAGCCCCAGCATTTT	CASKGDSIHQPQHF	TRBV28	NA	NA	TRBJ1-5
TGTGCCAGCAGTTTATCTAGCGGGGTCGTTTCCTACGAGCAGTACTTC	CASSLSSGVVSYEQYF	TRBV27	TRBD2	NA	TRBJ2-7
TGCAGCGTCGCGCCCAGCCTAGGCCAGGGGGTCGCGGGACTAGCGTCCTTAGGCCAAGAGACCCAGTACTTC	CSVAPSLGQGVAGLASLGQETQYF	TRBV29-1	TRBD2	NA	TRBJ2-5
TGTGCCAGTAGTATAGATCTCTTGGGTGCTAACGGGTACACCATATATTTT	CASSIDLLGANGYTIYF	TRBV19	NA	once	TRBJ1-3
TGTGCCAGCAGCTTTGATAGAGGGAACACTGAAGCTTTCTTT	CASSFDRGNTEAFF	TRBV5-6	NA	NA	TRBJ1-1
TGTGCCAGCAGCTTGGGGACCTATTATGGCTACACCTTC	CASSLGTYYGYTF	TRBV5-4	NA	NA	TRBJ1-2
TGTGCCAGCAGCTTGGCGGTCAGGAGCTCCTACGAGCAGTACTTC	CASSLAVRSSYEQYF	TRBV5-6	NA	NA	TRBJ2-7
TGTGCCAGCAGCTTAGAATGGGACACTGATGAAAAACTGTTTTTT	CASSLEWDTDEKLFF	TRBV7-9	NA	NA	TRBJ1-4
TGTGCCAGCAGCGGCGACAGGGGAGAAGCTTTCTTT	CASSGDRGEAFF	TRBV5-4	TRBD1	NA	TRBJ1-1
TGTGCCAGCATCCCAAGGGAGGGTGGGGACCCAGAGACCCAGTACTTC	CASIPREGGDPETQYF	TRBV2	TRBD2	NA	TRBJ2-5
TGTGCCAGCACCATAGTAGTTCGGACATCTGAGCAGTTCTTC	CASTIVVRTSEQFF	TRBV7-8	NA	NA	TRBJ2-1
TGTGCCAGCGCCAACACACCCAATGAGCAGTTCTTC	CASANTPNEQFF	TRBV6-5	NA	NA	TRBJ2-1
TGTGCCAGCAGTGACTCCCTGGCAGGGAAGATGTCCTACGAGCAGTACTTC	CASSDSLAGKMSYEQYF	TRBV6-4	NA	NA	TRBJ2-7
TGTGCCAGCAGCTCTGGACGGGTAGATACGCAGTATTTT	CASSSGRVDTQYF	TRBV7-6	NA	once	TRBJ2-3
TGTGCCAGCGCCCCAGGGCCAGGATCCTACAATGAGCAGTTCTTC	CASAPGPGSYNEQFF	TRBV7-8	NA	NA	TRBJ2-1
TGTGCCAGCCGACAGGACAGGACCCTAGGTGGCTACACCTTC	CASRQDRTLGGYTF	TRBV28	TRBD1	NA	TRBJ1-2
TGCAGCGGCTTGTGGCAGACCACCGGGGAGCTGTTTTTT	CSGLWQTTGELFF	TRBV29-1	NA	NA	TRBJ2-2
TGTGCCAGCAGTCTTCACAGGGGAGGGGGCAATCAGCCCCAGCATTTT	CASSLHRGGGNQPQHF	TRBV28	TRBD1	NA	TRBJ1-5
TGTGCCAGCAGCTTAAATATAGCGGGAGGGTCCGAAACCCAGTACTTC	CASSLNIAGGSETQYF	TRBV13	TRBD2	NA	TRBJ2-5
TGTGCCTGGTGCGAATGGGAGGCCACTGAAGCTTTCTTT	CAWCEWEATEAFF	TRBV30	NA	once	TRBJ1-1
TGTGCCAGCAGCTTATCTTCGGGAACGCCGACCTACGAGCAGTACTTC	CASSLSSGTPTYEQYF	TRBV13	NA	once	TRBJ2-7
TGTGCCAGCAGCCAGGGACTAGCGGGGATTGAGCAGTTCTTC	CASSQGLAGIEQFF	TRBV6-5	TRBD2	NA	TRBJ2-1
TGTGCCAGCAGCTTAACAGGGACGGATTATGGCTACACCTTC	CASSLTGTDYGYTF	TRBV7-3	NA	NA	TRBJ1-2
TGCGCCAGCAGCCGGGAGACCAATCAGCCCCAGCATTTT	CASSRETNQPQHF	TRBV4-1	NA	once	TRBJ1-5
TGTGCCAGCAGTCCCTGGACAGGGAACTATGGCTACACCTTC	CASSPWTGNYGYTF	TRBV28	TRBD1	once	TRBJ1-2